This paragraph reports one T cell receptor beta chain. V dropped 3 bases and J dropped 10; count of bases not matched to a gene: 17. Germline V CDR1 and CDR2: KGHDR, SFDVKD. CDR3 length equals 18 residues. Authors' analysis steps: Nucleated cell number was recorded as an estimate derived from reference gene primer amplification. Clones were read by immunoSEQ multiplex PCR, and TCRdb kept only the in-frame ones, dropping some. From that table come the V and J calls and clone size; the DNA was used to work out D and trimming. The sample lists under 200,000 clones, 70% to 85% occurring once. This entry belongs to a study of blood T cell repertoires in COVID-19. Individuals aged roughly 18 to 100 years were recruited from 20 to 25 US areas. Participants were placed into cohorts based on the clinical history they reported.

The chain carries TRBV24-1 and TRBJ2-1, with TRBD2 matching 10 bases. Sequencing was carried out using PBMCs or T cells enriched from blood (not recorded which). This TCR derives from a woman aged 55-70 years with acute COVID-19. The CDR3 DNA reads as TGTGCCACCAGTGATGTGGCGGGGGCGGCTAGCGGGAGTCCAGAGCAGTTCTTC. Its translation is CATSDVAGAASGSPEQFF.